This entry is about one T cell receptor (beta chain). CDR1 is MNHEY, CDR2 SMNVEV, per germline (reference sequence). CDR3 length: 14 residues. V was trimmed by 2 bases and J by 5 bases, leaving 10 bases between them. This entry belongs to a study of blood T cell repertoires in COVID-19. About the study: Italy, Spain and the United States were the sources of the convalescent and acute COVID-19 samples. Nucleic acid was either cDNA or gDNA, and it came from T cells, B-cell-depleted T cells, or PBMCs.

Methods used by the authors: Reference gene primer amplification in the assay estimated nucleated cell counts. The method was immunoSEQ multiplex PCR; TCRdb's version includes in-frame clones alone and lacks a portion of them. Clone size and the V and J calls come from that table; the DNA yielded D and trimming. Here the sample spans around 130,000 clones, 80% to 85% being singletons. The sequence derives from a woman over 75 with acute or convalescent COVID-19. Sequences were obtained from peripheral blood. The V call is TRBV27, the J call TRBJ1-5; the D is unclear. CDR3 loop: CASSLGGEHQPQHF. The CDR3 bases are TGTGCCAGCAGTTTAGGCGGGGAACATCAGCCCCAGCATTTT.